These 19 T cell receptor beta chains were sequenced from one sample in a study of blood T cell repertoires in COVID-19 (dated by TCRdb to the early 2020s). The library was built by means of the immunoSEQ multiplex PCR assay. TCRdb provides this immuneACCESS table in a form limited to in-frame rearrangements. Some clones are lacking; in checked studies, under half of them reflect an unresolved V gene, and why the rest are absent is not known. The sample records over 110,000 clones, approximately 88% of which are singletons. The biggest ten clones account for about 1.5% of the sample. Material for sequencing was peripheral blood. These TCRs come from a woman aged 45-65 years with acute or convalescent COVID-19.

This sequence joins TRBV6-4 and TRBJ2-3; 11 nucleotides line up with TRBD2. Trimming removed 6 bases from V and 1 base from J; junction bases left unmatched: 6. Germline assignment: CDR1 MRHNA and CDR2 SNTAGT. The CDR3 loop spans 16 amino acids. The CDR3 spells CASSRLAGRRTDTQYF. The CDR3 DNA sequence: TGTGCCAGCAGCCGACTAGCGGGGCGGCGCACAGATACGCAGTATTTT.

This CDR3 reads CSVEGSGAGGQFF. Here the CDR3 DNA reads TGCAGCGTTGAAGGTAGTGGGGCGGGGGGACAGTTCTTC. V is TRBV29-1 and J is TRBJ2-1; 8 positions agree with TRBD2. Germline V gene sequence: CDR1 SQVTM, CDR2 ANQGSEA. V dropped 1 base and J dropped 13; count of bases not matched to a gene: 9. The CDR3 is 13 residues long.

J is TRBJ1-1 and V is TRBV29-1; maybe TRBD1 (5 bases). Germline V lookup: CDR1 SQVTM, CDR2 ANQGSEA. The CDR3 is 13 residues long. Between the trimmed V and J ends, which lost 3 bases and 6 bases, there was a span of 14 bases. CDR3 sequence: CSVDPRAGAEAFF. The DNA of the CDR3 is TGCAGCGTTGATCCCAGGGCGGGGGCTGAAGCTTTCTTT.

The chain recombines TRBV9 with TRBJ2-5; tentatively, D is TRBD2 (6 bases). This CDR3 is 14 amino acids long. Germline values: CDR1 SGDLS, CDR2 YYNGEE. V gave up 0 bases and J gave up 6 bases, with 12 bases separating them. The CDR3 loop is CASSVDPGVKTQYF. In DNA, the CDR3 is TGTGCCAGCAGCGTAGATCCGGGGGTAAAGACCCAGTACTTC.

V and J are TRBV15 and TRBJ1-6, with TRBD1 identical over 7 bases. CDR3 length equals 16 residues. Germline assignment: CDR1 LNHNV and CDR2 YYDKDF (reference sequence). J was trimmed by 7 bases and V by 0 bases; bases with no gene match: 6. CDR3 nucleotides: TGTGCCACCAGCAGAGATGGCGGGACAGAGAATTCACCCCTCCACTTT. It translates to CATSRDGGTENSPLHF.

This clone was seen a single time. The chain couples TRBV18 to TRBJ2-3, with 7 bases lining up with TRBD1. The germline V gene encodes CDR1 KGHSH and CDR2 LQKENI. V was pared by 1 base and J by 3 bases, with 4 bases of the junction left unmatched. The CDR3 is made up of 15 amino acids. CDR3: CASSPQKTGTDTQYF. As DNA, the CDR3 is TGTGCCAGCTCACCACAAAAGACAGGGACAGATACGCAGTATTTT. Supplemented by reference TRBV18 and TRBJ2-3, the full variable domain reads NAGVMQNPRHLVRRRGQEARLRCSPMKGHSHVYWYRQLPEEGLKFMVYLQKENIIDESGMPKERFSAEFPKEGPSILRIQQVVRGDSAAYFCASSPQKTGTDTQYFGPGTRLTVL.

Regarding this clone: Other DNA sequences within the sample encode an identical CDR3. The J gene is TRBJ2-5, the V gene TRBV7-9; weak D call: TRBD1 (6 bases). The germline gives CDR1 SEHNR, CDR2 FQNEAQ (reference sequence). Trimming pared 5 bases from V and 2 bases from J, leaving 9 bases between. This CDR3 is 13 amino acids long. CDR3 amino acids: CASSRGGQETQYF. The CDR3 DNA reads TGTGCCAGCAGCCGAGGGGGTCAAGAGACCCAGTACTTC.

This clone was found once. V usage is TRBV7-9 and J usage is TRBJ1-6; the D is unclear. The CDR3 spans 15 residues. Trimming stripped 4 bases from V and 7 bases from J, with 14 bases between. The germline gives CDR1 SEHNR, CDR2 FQNEAQ (reference sequence). In DNA form, the CDR3 reads TGTGCCAGCAGCTCCTTCTCGGGTGGCAATTCACCCCTCCACTTT. Translated: CASSSFSGGNSPLHF.

The V call is TRBV15, the J call TRBJ1-6; a possible D gene is TRBD1 (5 bases). V gave up 5 bases and J gave up 7 bases, with 12 bases separating them. From germline, CDR1 is LNHNV and CDR2 YYDKDF (reference sequence). CDR3 length: 14 residues. The CDR3 loop reads CATSVDSGNSPLHF. CDR3 sequence (DNA): TGTGCCACCAGCGTTGACAGCGGGAATTCACCCCTCCACTTT.

This clone was seen a few times. The chain carries TRBV30 and TRBJ1-1; maybe TRBD1 (6 bases). The CDR3 has 14 residues. The germline V gene encodes CDR1 GTSNPN and CDR2 SVGIG (reference sequence). V was trimmed by 4 bases and J by 6 bases, leaving 18 bases between them. The CDR3 spells CAWTLLGGAAEAFF. DNA of the CDR3: TGTGCCTGGACCCTCCTGGGGGGGGCCGCTGAAGCTTTCTTT.

This sequence joins TRBV2 and TRBJ2-6, with 8 positions matching TRBD1. Germline CDR1 is SNHLY and CDR2 is FYNNEI. J was trimmed by 2 bases and V by 6 bases; bases with no gene match: 3. The CDR3 length is 15 residues. The CDR3 sequence is CASRADRAGANVLTF. The DNA for the CDR3 is TGTGCCAGCAGGGCGGACAGGGCTGGGGCCAACGTCCTGACTTTC.

The J gene is TRBJ1-2, the V gene TRBV3-1 (or the pseudogene TRBV3-2); TRBD1 matches at 10 bases. The CDR3 covers 14 residues. After removal of 6 bases from V and 6 bases from J, the junction contained 7 bases not matched to a gene. CDR1 is LGHDT and CDR2 is YNNKEL in the germline V gene (reference sequence). The CDR3 nucleotides read TGTGCCAGCAGTGGGACAGGGGCACGGAATGGCTACACCTTC. It translates to CASSGTGARNGYTF.

The V gene is TRBV11-2, the J gene TRBJ1-5, with TRBD1 matching over 8 bases. The CDR3 has 15 amino acids. J lost 7 bases, V lost 1 base, and 6 bases had no gene match. Germline V gene data show CDR1 as SGHAT and CDR2 as FQNNGV. The CDR3 loop is CASSLAGGAGQPQHF. The CDR3 region has the DNA TGTGCCAGCAGCTTAGCAGGGGGCGCGGGACAGCCCCAGCATTTT.

This sequence joins TRBV28 and TRBJ1-1, with D perhaps matching TRBD1 (5 bases). The ends were cut back, 6 bases at V and 1 base at J, with 18 bases in the middle. Germline lookup yields CDR1 MDHEN and CDR2 SYDVKM. This CDR3 is built from 16 residues. CDR3 loop: CASSYPPVGANTEAFF. CDR3 in DNA: TGTGCCAGCAGCTACCCTCCGGTAGGGGCGAACACTGAAGCTTTCTTT.

The V gene is TRBV29-1, the J gene TRBJ1-2; 8 bases agree with TRBD1. V dropped 3 bases and J dropped 1; count of bases not matched to a gene: 4. The CDR3 is 14 amino acids. CDR1 SQVTM and CDR2 ANQGSEA come from the germline V gene. The CDR3 region is CSVEDGQGNYGYTF. The CDR3 nucleotides are TGCAGCGTTGAGGATGGACAGGGTAACTATGGCTACACCTTC.

The chain links TRBV7-3 to TRBJ1-1; D unclear. The V and J ends lost 4 bases and 4 bases respectively, with 10 bases between them. The CDR3 sequence is 13 residues long. Germline V gives CDR1 SGHTA, CDR2 FQGTGA. The DNA for the CDR3 is TGTGCCAGCAGCTCTTCCCCGGGCACTGAAGCTTTCTTT. Its translation is CASSSSPGTEAFF.

This sequence joins TRBV7-9 and TRBJ1-3, with unresolved D. Germline-derived CDR1 and CDR2 are SEHNR and FQNEAQ (reference sequence). V dropped 5 bases and J dropped 5 bases, with 13 bases sitting between them. There are 14 residues in the CDR3. The chain's CDR3 is CASSGTRLRNTIYF. The CDR3 DNA follows: TGTGCCAGCAGCGGTACGCGCTTGCGAAACACCATATATTTT. Looking up the rest from reference TRBV7-9 and TRBJ1-3 gives the full variable domain: DTGVSQNPRHKITKRGQNVTFRCDPISEHNRLYWYRQTLGQGPEFLTYFQNEAQLEKSRLLSDRFSAERPKGSFSTLEIQRTEQGDSAMYLCASSGTRLRNTIYFGEGSWLTVV.

The chain links TRBV7-6 to TRBJ1-5; possible D gene TRBD1, 5 bases. Germline CDR1 and CDR2: SGHVS and FNYEAQ. CDR3 size: 15 residues. V was trimmed by 5 bases and J by 5 bases, leaving 16 bases between them. The CDR3 coding sequence is TGTGCCAGCAGCCCCAGGGCGGGGATTGATCAGCCCCAGCATTTT. This sequence encodes CASSPRAGIDQPQHF.

V and J are TRBV6-5 and TRBJ1-4, with no clear D. The V end lost 2 bases, the J end lost 2 bases, and 9 bases lay between the germline ends. The CDR3 has 15 amino acids. Germline V gene lookup returns CDR1 MNHEY and CDR2 SVGAGI. The CDR3 region is CASSYRRVTNEKLFF. CDR3 sequence (DNA): TGTGCCAGCAGTTACCGCCGGGTCACTAATGAAAAACTGTTTTTT.